The 4 T cell receptor beta chains given below trace back to one sample, sequenced in a study of blood T cell repertoires in COVID-19. Sequencing used immunoSEQ multiplex PCR; TCRdb keeps in-frame clones, though not all of them. This table holds hundreds of thousands of clones, around 91% found once. Sequencing input: PBMCs or T cells enriched from blood (not recorded which). These receptors originate from a man aged 30 to 39 who had recovered from COVID-19.

The rearrangement uses TRBV4-1 and TRBJ1-2, with TRBD1 matching 8 bases. Germline V gene sequence: CDR1 MGHRA, CDR2 YSYEKL. The CDR3 extends over 13 amino acids. V lost 4 bases to trimming and J lost 5 bases; unmatched junction nucleotides: 3. DNA of the CDR3: TGCGCCAGCAGCCCGACAGGGGCTTATGGCTACACCTTC. Its translation is CASSPTGAYGYTF.

This clone was observed a few times. The CDR3 spells CASSHPARGTSGNTGELFF. CDR3 nucleotide sequence: TGCGCCAGCAGCCACCCGGCCCGGGGGACTAGCGGAAACACCGGGGAGCTGTTTTTT. The rearrangement links TRBV4-1 to TRBJ2-2; TRBD2 matches 11 bases. CDR3 length equals 19 residues. Germline V gene data show CDR1 as MGHRA and CDR2 as YSYEKL. V dropped 3 bases and J dropped 2; count of bases not matched to a gene: 11.

This chain links TRBV5-4 with TRBJ1-2, with a possible D match to TRBD1 (6 bases). Between the trimmed V and J ends, which lost 0 bases and 7 bases, there was a span of 13 bases. The CDR3 totals 14 residues. Germline CDR1 reads SGHNT; CDR2 reads YYREEE (reference sequence). CDR3 sequence reads: CASSLAQGRSGYTF. The DNA of the CDR3 is TGTGCCAGCAGCTTGGCACAGGGTAGGAGTGGCTACACCTTC.

The rearrangement uses TRBV15 and TRBJ1-6; D may be TRBD1 (6 bases). CDR1 and CDR2 (germline): LNHNV, YYDKDF (reference sequence). V was cut by 0 bases and J by 8 bases, with 17 bases left in between. The CDR3 contains 17 residues. The chain's CDR3 is CATSRDSPQGTDSPLHF. CDR3 nucleotides: TGTGCCACCAGCAGAGATAGCCCCCAGGGGACGGATTCACCCCTCCACTTT.